These T cell receptor beta chains were read from a single sample in a study of CD8 T cells in Susac syndrome. TCRdb passed the immunoSEQ multiplex PCR reads through MiXCR, listing each CDR3 protein once. The repertoire holds more than 150,000 distinct CDR3 sequences, with roughly nine tenths as singletons. The specimen sequenced was CD4+ T cells from PBMCs. These receptors were taken from a human donor in good health. Both conserved end residues are trimmed from each CDR3.

V gene: TRBV14; J gene: TRBJ2-1; CDR3 protein: ASSGLAGTQF
V gene: TRBV7-9; J gene: TRBJ1-4; CDR3 protein: ASSLGQTEKLF
V gene: TRBV28; J gene: TRBJ2-7; CDR3 protein: ASKFLSAHEQY
V gene: TRBV28; J gene: TRBJ2-5; CDR3 protein: ASCAARRETQY
V gene: TRBV4-1; J gene: TRBJ2-7; CDR3 protein: ASSHPPAGSYEQY
V gene: TRBV6-2/TRBV6-3; J gene: TRBJ2-1; CDR3 protein: ASSSPAGGGDFYNEQF
V gene: TRBV2; J gene: TRBJ2-1; CDR3 protein: ASNSGANEQF
V gene: TRBV19; J gene: TRBJ2-5; CDR3 protein: ASSRTSKQETQY
V gene: TRBV7-2; J gene: TRBJ1-6; CDR3 protein: ASSRQTQDPLH
V gene: TRBV12-3/TRBV12-4; J gene: TRBJ1-6; CDR3 protein: ASRQQGGTSPLH
V gene: TRBV5-4; J gene: TRBJ2-3; CDR3 protein: ASSWDVAHTQY
V gene: TRBV15; J gene: TRBJ2-3; CDR3 protein: ATSSRTGATDTQY
V gene: TRBV24-1; J gene: TRBJ2-4; CDR3 protein: ATSDYQNIQY
V gene: TRBV9; J gene: TRBJ2-3; CDR3 protein: ASSTGPQRGTQY
V gene: TRBV5-1; J gene: TRBJ2-3; CDR3 protein: ASSLGGDPDTQY
V gene: TRBV7-9; J gene: TRBJ1-2; CDR3 protein: ASSWIPGEDYT
V gene: TRBV5-1; J gene: TRBJ2-1; CDR3 protein: ASSLGSGRGNEQF
V gene: TRBV12-5; J gene: TRBJ2-7; CDR3 protein: ASGLVPYEQY
V gene: TRBV2; J gene: TRBJ2-7; CDR3 protein: ASKPFLMYEQY
V gene: TRBV3-1; J gene: TRBJ1-5; CDR3 protein: ASSQAGFDQPQH
V gene: TRBV13; J gene: TRBJ2-6; CDR3 protein: ASSSNPLPPSGANVLT
V gene: TRBV29-1; J gene: TRBJ1-1; CDR3 protein: SVVDGSNTEAF
V gene: TRBV2; J gene: TRBJ1-4; CDR3 protein: ASNMMGDSNKKLF
V gene: TRBV5-1; J gene: TRBJ1-2; CDR3 protein: ASSQGTGGIYGYT